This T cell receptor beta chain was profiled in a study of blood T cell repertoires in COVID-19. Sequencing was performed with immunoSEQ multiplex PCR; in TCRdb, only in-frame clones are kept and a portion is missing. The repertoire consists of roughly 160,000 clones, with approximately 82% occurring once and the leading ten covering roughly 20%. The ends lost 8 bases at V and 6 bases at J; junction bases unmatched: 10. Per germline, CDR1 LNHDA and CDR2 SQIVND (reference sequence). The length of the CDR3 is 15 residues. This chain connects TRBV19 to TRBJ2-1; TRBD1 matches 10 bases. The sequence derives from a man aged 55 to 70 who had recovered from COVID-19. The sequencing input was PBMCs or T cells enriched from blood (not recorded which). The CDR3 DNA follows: TGTGCCAGTTACCAGACAGGGGGCGTCGGCAATGAGCAGTTCTTC. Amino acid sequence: CASYQTGGVGNEQFF. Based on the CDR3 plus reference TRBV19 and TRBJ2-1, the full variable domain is DGGITQSPKYLFRKEGQNVTLSCEQNLNHDAMYWYRQDPGQGLRLIYYSQIVNDFQKGDIAEGYSVSREKKESFPLTVTSAQKNPTAFYLCASYQTGGVGNEQFFGPGTRLTVL.